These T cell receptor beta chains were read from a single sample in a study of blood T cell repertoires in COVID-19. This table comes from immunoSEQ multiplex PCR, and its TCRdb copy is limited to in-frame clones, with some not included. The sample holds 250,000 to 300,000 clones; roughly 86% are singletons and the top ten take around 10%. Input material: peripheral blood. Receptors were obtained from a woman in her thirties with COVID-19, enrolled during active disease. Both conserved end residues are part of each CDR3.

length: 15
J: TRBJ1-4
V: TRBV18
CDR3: CASSPPGGTNEKLFF

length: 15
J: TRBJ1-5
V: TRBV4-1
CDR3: CASSLFPTGNQPQHF

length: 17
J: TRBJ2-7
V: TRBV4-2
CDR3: CASSEGGDRGPSYEQYF

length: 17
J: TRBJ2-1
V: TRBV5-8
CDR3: CASSLDLAGGSYNEQFF

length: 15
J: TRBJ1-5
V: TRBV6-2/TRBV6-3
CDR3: CASSYRQGPNQPQHF

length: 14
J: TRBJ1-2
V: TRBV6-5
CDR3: CASSRGQGLDGYTF

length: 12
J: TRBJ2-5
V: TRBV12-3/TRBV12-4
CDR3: CASRQGRETQYF

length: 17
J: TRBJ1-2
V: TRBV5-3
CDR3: CARSLVTNPRPVYGYTF

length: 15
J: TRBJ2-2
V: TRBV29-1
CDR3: CSVRQTLTSTGELFF

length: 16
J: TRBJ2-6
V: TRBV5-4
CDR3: CASSLVGKSGANVLTF

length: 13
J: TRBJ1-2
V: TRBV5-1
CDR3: CASSLGGRYGYTF

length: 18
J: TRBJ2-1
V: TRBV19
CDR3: CASSIDRSAASSYNEQFF

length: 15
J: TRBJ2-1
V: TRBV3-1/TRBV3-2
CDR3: CASSQRTSIYNEQFF

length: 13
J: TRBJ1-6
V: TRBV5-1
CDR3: CASSPGGNSPLHF

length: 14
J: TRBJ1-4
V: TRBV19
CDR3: CASRHRGANEKLFF

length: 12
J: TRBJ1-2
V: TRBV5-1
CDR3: CASSLEGGGYTF

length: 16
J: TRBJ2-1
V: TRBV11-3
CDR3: CASSLRGLAVYNEQFF

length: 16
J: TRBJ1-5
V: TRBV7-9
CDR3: CASSSPSAGAFQPQHF

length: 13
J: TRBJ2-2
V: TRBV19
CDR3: CASSTQGVGELFF

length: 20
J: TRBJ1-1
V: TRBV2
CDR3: CASSPHPGTPEANLNTEAFF

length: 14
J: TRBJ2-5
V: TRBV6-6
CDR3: CASSYSGTRETQYF

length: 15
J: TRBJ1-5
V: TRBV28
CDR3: CASSLSRTGYQPQHF

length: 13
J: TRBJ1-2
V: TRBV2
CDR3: CASRDNTGAGYTF

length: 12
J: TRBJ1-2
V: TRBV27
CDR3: CASSLTGGGYTF

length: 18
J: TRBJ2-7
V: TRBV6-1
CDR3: CASSGTRGSEYGSYEQYF

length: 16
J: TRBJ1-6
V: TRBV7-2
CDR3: CASSSPSGGVWSPLHF

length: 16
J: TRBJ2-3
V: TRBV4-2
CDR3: CASSRERGGLPDTQYF

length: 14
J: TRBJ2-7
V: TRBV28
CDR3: CASSPPWGPYEQYF

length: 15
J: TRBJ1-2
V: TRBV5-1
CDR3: CASSFNPGEVYGYTF

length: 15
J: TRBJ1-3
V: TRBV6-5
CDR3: CASSLTGFSGNTIYF

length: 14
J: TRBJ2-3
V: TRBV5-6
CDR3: CASKRGDWADTQYF

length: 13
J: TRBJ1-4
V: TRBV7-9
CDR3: CASSLTGNEKLFF

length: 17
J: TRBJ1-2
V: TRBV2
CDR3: CASSEVLRDRGGYGYTF

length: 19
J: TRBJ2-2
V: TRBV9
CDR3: CASSLSGAGGSKNTGELFF

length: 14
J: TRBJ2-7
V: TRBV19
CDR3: CASSLGQGYYEQYF

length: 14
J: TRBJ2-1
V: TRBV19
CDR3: CATRDWEGYNEQFF

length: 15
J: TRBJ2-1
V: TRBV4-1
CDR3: CASSQDTSGYNEQFF

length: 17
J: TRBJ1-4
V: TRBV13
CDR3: CASSLRGQGLTNEKLFF

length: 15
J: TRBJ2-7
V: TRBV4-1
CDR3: CASSQGSSWVYEQYF

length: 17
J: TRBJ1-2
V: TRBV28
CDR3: CASSSIFRDREGYGYTF